A selection of T cell receptor beta chains follows, all from one sample in a study of shared clonotypes between healthy human individuals. Sequencing used immunoSEQ multiplex PCR; TCRdb keeps in-frame clones, though not all of them. The data hold hundreds of thousands of clones, with roughly three quarters observed a single time. Sequenced input: PBMCs. The receptors shown here come from a woman in her 40s in good health. Some clones in this sample may be carry-over from other donors' samples. CDR3s include the opening cysteine and the closing phenylalanine or tryptophan. The order of the fields is J gene, D gene, CDR3 length, V gene, clone size, CDR3 DNA, CDR3 protein. D genes are given only for firm matches. The size field is filled for only some rows; it gives once, few, many or a size class.

J: TRBJ2-1
D: TRBD2
length: 17
V: TRBV4-3
size: NA
DNA: TGCGCCAGCAGCCAAGGACATTCTAGCGGACCCTACAATGAGCAGTTCTTC
CDR3: CASSQGHSSGPYNEQFF

J: TRBJ1-4
D: NA
length: 14
V: TRBV5-5
size: NA
DNA: TGTGCCAGCAGCTTGGTTGCGCGGAGGGAAAAACTGTTTTTT
CDR3: CASSLVARREKLFF

J: TRBJ2-4
D: NA
length: 13
V: TRBV7-6
size: few
DNA: TGTGCCAGCAGCCCCGCCTTCAAAAACATTCAGTACTTC
CDR3: CASSPAFKNIQYF

J: TRBJ1-5
D: NA
length: 16
V: TRBV29-1
size: NA
DNA: TGCAGCGTTGATCGGCAGCACCTCTATAGCAATCAGCCCCAGCATTTT
CDR3: CSVDRQHLYSNQPQHF

J: TRBJ1-1
D: NA
length: 14
V: TRBV9
size: NA
DNA: TGTGCCAGCAGCGTAGCGGGCGGAGCGAAAGAAGCTTTCTTT
CDR3: CASSVAGGAKEAFF

J: TRBJ2-7
D: NA
length: 16
V: TRBV27
size: NA
DNA: TGTGCCAGCAGTTTAGTGGGCCCAGACATCGAGAGCGAGCAGTACTTC
CDR3: CASSLVGPDIESEQYF

J: TRBJ2-5
D: NA
length: 14
V: TRBV6-1
size: NA
DNA: TGTGCCAGCAGCTCGGGGCTGGAAACTTATGAGCTGTACTTC
CDR3: CASSSGLETYELYF

J: TRBJ2-1
D: TRBD2
length: 14
V: TRBV27
size: NA
DNA: TGTGCCACCTTACCTAGCGGGATGTACAATGAGCAGTTCTTC
CDR3: CATLPSGMYNEQFF

J: TRBJ2-7
D: NA
length: 15
V: TRBV5-1
size: once
DNA: TGCGCCAGCAGCCCCCCGAGTCTTAGCTCCTACGAGCAGTACTTC
CDR3: CASSPPSLSSYEQYF

J: TRBJ1-5
D: NA
length: 12
V: TRBV7-2
size: NA
DNA: TGTGCCAGCAGCCCATCGGGGCAGCCCCAGCATTTT
CDR3: CASSPSGQPQHF

J: TRBJ2-3
D: NA
length: 14
V: TRBV19
size: NA
DNA: TGTGCCAGTAGTACTGATTGGGGCACAGATACGCAGTATTTT
CDR3: CASSTDWGTDTQYF

J: TRBJ2-1
D: NA
length: 15
V: TRBV5-4
size: NA
DNA: TGTGCCAGCAGCTTGGATGGGAGCTCTTACAATGAGCAGTTCTTC
CDR3: CASSLDGSSYNEQFF

J: TRBJ2-7
D: TRBD1
length: 13
V: TRBV6-5
size: NA
DNA: TGTGCCAGCACGGGGACAGGGGGTGTCGAGCAGTACTTC
CDR3: CASTGTGGVEQYF

J: TRBJ2-7
D: NA
length: 15
V: TRBV9
size: NA
DNA: TGTGCCAGCAGCGCCGACAGGACCAACTCCTACGAGCAGTACTTC
CDR3: CASSADRTNSYEQYF

J: TRBJ2-2
D: TRBD2
length: 16
V: TRBV19
size: NA
DNA: TGTGCCAGTAGTATTAGAAGCGGGACTAACACCGGGGAGCTGTTTTTT
CDR3: CASSIRSGTNTGELFF

J: TRBJ2-2
D: TRBD1
length: 15
V: TRBV9
size: few
DNA: TGTGCCAGCAGCCTTACAGGGGTGCGGACCGGGGAGCTGTTTTTT
CDR3: CASSLTGVRTGELFF

J: TRBJ2-3
D: NA
length: 14
V: TRBV29-1
size: NA
DNA: TGCAGCGTTGGACCGGGGGTCTGGACAGATACGCAGTATTTT
CDR3: CSVGPGVWTDTQYF

J: TRBJ2-7
D: NA
length: 15
V: TRBV19
size: NA
DNA: TGTGCCAGTAGTACTGGCGTGGGGAGCTCCTACGAGCAGTACTTC
CDR3: CASSTGVGSSYEQYF

J: TRBJ2-7
D: TRBD1
length: 11
V: TRBV11-2
size: NA
DNA: TGTGCCAGCAGCTTATCGGGACAGGCTGCGTTC
CDR3: CASSLSGQAAF

J: TRBJ2-3
D: NA
length: 13
V: TRBV7-2
size: NA
DNA: TGTGCCAGCAGCTTAGATCGCACAGATACGCAGTATTTT
CDR3: CASSLDRTDTQYF

J: TRBJ1-1
D: NA
length: 16
V: TRBV28
size: NA
DNA: TGTGCCAGCAGGTCCTGGTCCTCCTTGGGGGGCACTGAAGCTTTCTTT
CDR3: CASRSWSSLGGTEAFF

J: TRBJ2-7
D: TRBD2
length: 15
V: TRBV5-1
size: NA
DNA: TGCGCCAGCAGCTTGGATTCCGCGGGAGTCTACGAGCAGTACTTC
CDR3: CASSLDSAGVYEQYF

J: TRBJ2-1
D: TRBD2
length: 17
V: TRBV6-4
size: few
DNA: TGTGCCAGCAGTGAAGTGCCTGGGACTAGCGGGATCTATGAGCAGTTCTTC
CDR3: CASSEVPGTSGIYEQFF

J: TRBJ2-3
D: NA
length: 13
V: TRBV7-9
size: NA
DNA: TGTGCCAGCAGCTTCAGCGGAGCCGATACGCAGTATTTT
CDR3: CASSFSGADTQYF

J: TRBJ2-1
D: NA
length: 14
V: TRBV7-7
size: NA
DNA: TGTGCCAGCAGCTTAGGGTCCGCGGAGGAGGAGCAGTTCTTC
CDR3: CASSLGSAEEEQFF

J: TRBJ2-1
D: NA
length: 13
V: TRBV7-5
size: few
DNA: TGTGTCAGAAGACTGGGACAATGTAGTGAGCAGTTCTTC
CDR3: CVRRLGQCSEQFF

J: TRBJ1-5
D: NA
length: 15
V: TRBV5-6
size: NA
DNA: TGTGCCAGCAGCTCCCGTGGCGTCAGCAATCAGCCCCAGCATTTT
CDR3: CASSSRGVSNQPQHF

J: TRBJ2-7
D: TRBD2
length: 16
V: TRBV5-4
size: NA
DNA: TGTGCCAGCAGCTTGGGCCAGCGGGAGGCGATCTACGAGCAGTACTTC
CDR3: CASSLGQREAIYEQYF

J: TRBJ2-7
D: NA
length: 12
V: TRBV18
size: NA
DNA: TGTGCCAGCTCACCTACTAGCTACGAGCAGTACTTC
CDR3: CASSPTSYEQYF

J: TRBJ1-1
D: NA
length: 14
V: TRBV5-1
size: NA
DNA: TGCGCCAGCAGCTTGTGGGCCGGGGACGCTGAAGCTTTCTTT
CDR3: CASSLWAGDAEAFF

J: TRBJ2-3
D: TRBD1
length: 15
V: TRBV27
size: NA
DNA: TGTGCCAGCAGTATCGGACAGGGGGGCACAGATACGCAGTATTTT
CDR3: CASSIGQGGTDTQYF

J: TRBJ2-3
D: NA
length: 15
V: TRBV5-1
size: NA
DNA: TGCGCCAGCAGCTTGGCCGGGCAGGTGACAGATACGCAGTATTTT
CDR3: CASSLAGQVTDTQYF

J: TRBJ2-1
D: NA
length: 15
V: TRBV6-1
size: NA
DNA: TGTGCCAGCAGCCCGGCGTTGATTAGGGACAATGAGCAGTTCTTC
CDR3: CASSPALIRDNEQFF

J: TRBJ2-1
D: NA
length: 12
V: TRBV28
size: NA
DNA: TGTGCCAGCAGTCCCGCCTACAATGAGCAGTTCTTC
CDR3: CASSPAYNEQFF

J: TRBJ2-7
D: NA
length: 16
V: TRBV28
size: NA
DNA: TGTGCCAGCAGTTTGGACAACGGGCCACCGGGTGACGAGCAGTACTTC
CDR3: CASSLDNGPPGDEQYF

J: TRBJ2-1
D: NA
length: 14
V: TRBV9
size: NA
DNA: TGTGCCAGCAGCGTAGGAAACCGGGACAATGAGCAGTTCTTC
CDR3: CASSVGNRDNEQFF

J: TRBJ2-7
D: TRBD2
length: 15
V: TRBV28
size: once
DNA: TGTGCCAGCAGTTTGGGGAATTTGGGGGGGTACGAGCAGTACTTC
CDR3: CASSLGNLGGYEQYF

J: TRBJ2-7
D: TRBD1
length: 15
V: TRBV7-3
size: NA
DNA: TGTGCCAGCAGCCTCCAGACAGGGGACTCCTACGAGCAGTACTTC
CDR3: CASSLQTGDSYEQYF

J: TRBJ2-7
D: NA
length: 14
V: TRBV27
size: NA
DNA: TGTGCCAGCAGTTCCCGGAGCGAACCCTACGAGCAGTACTTC
CDR3: CASSSRSEPYEQYF

J: TRBJ1-2
D: TRBD1
length: 15
V: TRBV2
size: NA
DNA: TGTGCCAGCAGTGAAAACCAGGGGGACGGCTATGGCTACACCTTC
CDR3: CASSENQGDGYGYTF

J: TRBJ2-1
D: TRBD1
length: 13
V: TRBV19
size: NA
DNA: TGTGCCAGTAGCCACCGGGACAGCGATGAGCAGTTCTTC
CDR3: CASSHRDSDEQFF